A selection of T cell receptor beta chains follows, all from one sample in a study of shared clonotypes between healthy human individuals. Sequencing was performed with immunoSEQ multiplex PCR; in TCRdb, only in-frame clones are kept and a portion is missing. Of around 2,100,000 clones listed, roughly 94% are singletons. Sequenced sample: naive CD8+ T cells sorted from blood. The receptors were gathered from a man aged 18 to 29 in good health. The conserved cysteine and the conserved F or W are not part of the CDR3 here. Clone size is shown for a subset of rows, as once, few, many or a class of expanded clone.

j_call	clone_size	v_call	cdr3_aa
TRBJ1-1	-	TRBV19	ASSRGMNTEAF
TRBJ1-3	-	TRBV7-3	ASSLRGSGNTIY
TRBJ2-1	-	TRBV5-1	ASRNPGQGVNEQF
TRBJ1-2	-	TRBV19	ASSIMANYGYT
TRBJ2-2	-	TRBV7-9	ASSLVGGGNTGELF
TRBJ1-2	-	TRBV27	ASSGGGGGYT
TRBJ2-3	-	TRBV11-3	ASSARLNPDTQY
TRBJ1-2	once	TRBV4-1	ASSQEKGLYGYT
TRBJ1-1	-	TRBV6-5	ASRRGMGNTEAF
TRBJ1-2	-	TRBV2	ASTFPRDPYGYT
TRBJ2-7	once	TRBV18	ASSTQQGAHPYEQY
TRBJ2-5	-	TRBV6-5	ASSYSMPGQEETQY
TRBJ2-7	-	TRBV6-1	ASRTGIAYEQY
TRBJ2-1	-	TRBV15	ATSRDRGYNEQF
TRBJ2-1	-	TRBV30	AWSLEVLDIEQF
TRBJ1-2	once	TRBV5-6	ASSLAGISGTDYGYT
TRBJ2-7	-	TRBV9	ASSGERTGTYEQY
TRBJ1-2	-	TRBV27	ASSPYDRQGSYT
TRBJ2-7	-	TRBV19	ATRAWASGNEQY
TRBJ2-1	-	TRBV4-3	ASSPSGPSYNEQF
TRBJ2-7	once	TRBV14	ASSQDLAEQWY
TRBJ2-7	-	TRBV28	ASTRSGTAGSDEQY
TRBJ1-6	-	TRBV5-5	ASSAKTGVGEFAPLH
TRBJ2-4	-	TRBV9	ASSVRDPPNIQY
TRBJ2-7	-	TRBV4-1	ASSEDLSYEQY
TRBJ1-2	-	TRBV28	ASSLDTGGYGYT
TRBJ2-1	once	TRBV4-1	ASSYRTGGFSEQF
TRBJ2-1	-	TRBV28	ASSSQDNEQF
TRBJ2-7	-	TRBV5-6	ASSLSGAPYEQY
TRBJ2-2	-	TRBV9	ASSPNSGELF
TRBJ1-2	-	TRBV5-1	ASSLDRIYGYT
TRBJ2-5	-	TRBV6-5	ASSQTRVGGETQY
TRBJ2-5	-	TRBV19	ASSMEGNQETQY
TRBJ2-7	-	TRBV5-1	ASSSGRETYEQY
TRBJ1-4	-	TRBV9	ASPVTTNEKLF
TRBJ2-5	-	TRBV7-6	ASSLERGVLETQY
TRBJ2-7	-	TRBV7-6	ASSTTSDPYEQY
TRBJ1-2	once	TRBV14	ASSQGPTGVYGYT
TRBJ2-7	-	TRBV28	ASSSPGGASYEQY
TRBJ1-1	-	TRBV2	ASRMGQGDTEAF
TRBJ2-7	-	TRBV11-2	ASSLSPLSYEQY
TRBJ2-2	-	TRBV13	ASSLVTLNTGELF
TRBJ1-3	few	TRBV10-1	ASSESSRSEPGLN
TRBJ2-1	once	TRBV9	ASSVGGESYNEQF
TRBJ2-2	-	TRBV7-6	ASSLSVDLTGELF
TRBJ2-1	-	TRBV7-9	ASSFLAGTGNLLGNEQF
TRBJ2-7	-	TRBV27	ASSLSGTDWN
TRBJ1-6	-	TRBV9	ASSDEGLMNSPLH
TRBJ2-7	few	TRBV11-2	ASAIPLGVREQY
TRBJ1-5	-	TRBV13	ASSLSPRTNQPQH
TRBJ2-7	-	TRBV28	ASSRGSVN
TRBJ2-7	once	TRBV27	ASSFSGGYEQY
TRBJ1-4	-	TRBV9	ASSVGGATNEKLF
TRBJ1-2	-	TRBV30	AWSDTQGNGYT
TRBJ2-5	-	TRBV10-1	ARGRLTRGRRRETQY
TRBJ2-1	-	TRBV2	ASTTGQGPYNEQF
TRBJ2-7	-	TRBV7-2	ASSWWDSYEQY
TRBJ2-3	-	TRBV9	ASSVGLAGGEDTQY
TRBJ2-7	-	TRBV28	ASSPKGSSYEQY
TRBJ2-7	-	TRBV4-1	ASSPGQTAIEQY